One T cell receptor beta chain is described in this entry. The data were taken from a study of CD8 T cells in Susac syndrome. Germline loops: CDR1 GTSNPN, CDR2 SVGIG (reference sequence). V lost 2 bases, J lost 3 bases, and 4 bases stayed unmatched. This CDR3 is built from 14 residues. A quantity of roughly 0.5 to 1 ug RNA underwent reverse transcription using random hexamers. A multiplex approach, immunoSEQ multiplex PCR, amplified TCR beta CDR3 across 54 Vbeta and 13 Jbeta. TCRdb itself ran the immunoSEQ multiplex PCR reads through MiXCR, one entry per CDR3 protein. The profile shows about 290,000 distinct CDR3 sequences, about 88% of them singletons. Sequencing of TCR beta was performed on blood CD8+ and CD4+ T cells. TEMRA cells were FACS-enriched, and CD8+ and CD4+ T cells were isolated negatively.

Sequencing was performed on CD8+ T cells from PBMCs. The chain employs TRBV30 and TRBJ2-3, with 8 nucleotides matching TRBD2. The clonotype was recovered from a human donor with multiple sclerosis. CDR3 residues: CAWSWLAGTDTQYF. The CDR3 bases are TGTGCCTGGAGTTGGTTAGCGGGAACAGATACGCAGTATTTT.